Listed below are T cell receptor beta chains from one sample, sequenced in a study of CD4 T cells in relation to SARS-CoV-2 and coronaviruses. Produced via immunoSEQ multiplex PCR; TCRdb's table is partial and in-frame only. The sample includes about 65,000 clones, approximately 87% of them seen just once. The sequencing sample was made of memory CD4+ T cells from PBMCs. These TCRs come from a human donor in good health. Each CDR3 is given with its conserved first and last residue. A D gene is named only where the DNA matches it firmly. Size is stated for part of the rows, as once, few or many counts, or as a class when the clone is expanded.

TRBV5-4	NA	TRBJ2-3	NA	TGTGCCAGCAGCTTGGTACTAGGGGGGAGCACAGATACGCAGTATTTT	CASSLVLGGSTDTQYF
TRBV28	NA	TRBJ2-7	NA	TGTGCCAGCAGTTCTCTGACTAGGAGCAACGAGCAGTACTTC	CASSSLTRSNEQYF
TRBV28	TRBD1	TRBJ1-2	NA	TGTGCCAGCAGTCCTAGGACAGGGGGTGGCTATGGCTACACCTTC	CASSPRTGGGYGYTF
TRBV30	NA	TRBJ1-6	NA	TGTGCCTGGAGCGGGGTAATATATAATTCACCCCTCCACTTT	CAWSGVIYNSPLHF
TRBV4-1	NA	TRBJ1-5	NA	TGCGCCAGCAGCAAGGGATGGGATCAGCCCCAGCATTTT	CASSKGWDQPQHF
TRBV7-2	TRBD2	TRBJ2-1	NA	TGTGCCAGCAGCTTACGGCCGGGACTAGCGAGGAATGAGCAGTTCTTC	CASSLRPGLARNEQFF
TRBV6-2/TRBV6-3	TRBD1	TRBJ2-5	NA	TGTGCCAGCAGTTACTCCAAGGGGGCGATTGAGACCCAGTACTTC	CASSYSKGAIETQYF
TRBV9	NA	TRBJ2-3	once	TGTGCCAGCAGCGTTTACGGGGCGCCGGATACGCAGTATTTT	CASSVYGAPDTQYF
TRBV11-2	TRBD2	TRBJ2-1	NA	TGTGCCAGCAGTCCCCTCGTAGCGGGGGAGCAGTTCTTC	CASSPLVAGEQFF
TRBV5-4	NA	TRBJ2-1	NA	TGTGCCAGCAGCTCGGAGGGAGGGGCCCCCAGGGGTAATGAGCAGTTCTTC	CASSSEGGAPRGNEQFF
TRBV3-1/TRBV3-2	NA	TRBJ1-6	NA	TGTGCCAGCAGCCAAGCTCCCGGGAATTCACCCCTCCACTTT	CASSQAPGNSPLHF
TRBV24-1	TRBD1	TRBJ2-7	NA	TGTGCCACCAGTGAGGGACAGGGGCAAACCTACGAGCAGTACTTC	CATSEGQGQTYEQYF
TRBV5-1	TRBD2	TRBJ2-3	NA	TGCGCCACCACGTTCAGCGGGGCCACAGATACGCAGTATTTT	CATTFSGATDTQYF
TRBV20-1	NA	TRBJ2-7	NA	TGCAGTGCACCGAGAGAATACGAGCAGTACTTC	CSAPREYEQYF
TRBV27	NA	TRBJ2-1	NA	TGTGCCAGCAGACAAACAGGTTACAATGAGCAGTTCTTC	CASRQTGYNEQFF
TRBV5-4	TRBD1	TRBJ1-2	few	TGTGCCAGCAGCTTGGGGGGTTGGGGACAGAACTATGGCTACACCTTC	CASSLGGWGQNYGYTF
TRBV19	NA	TRBJ1-2	NA	TGTGCCAGTAGATATGGCGGGACAACACATCTCGGCTATGGCTACACCTTC	CASRYGGTTHLGYGYTF
TRBV18	NA	TRBJ2-1	NA	TGTGCCAGCTCACCACCGGTTAACCTTCAGGATGAGCAGTTCTTC	CASSPPVNLQDEQFF
TRBV18	NA	TRBJ2-7	NA	TGTGCCAGCTCACCACTTCGGGGTGAAACCTACGAGCAGTACTTC	CASSPLRGETYEQYF
TRBV7-9	TRBD2	TRBJ2-3	NA	TGTGCCAGCAGCTTATTCTGGACTAGCGGGACCTCTTCAGTGGATACGCAGTATTTT	CASSLFWTSGTSSVDTQYF
TRBV7-3	NA	TRBJ2-3	NA	TGTGCCAGCAGCTTTTCTGGAGATACGCAGTATTTT	CASSFSGDTQYF
TRBV5-1	NA	TRBJ1-1	NA	TGCGCCAGCAGCTTGACGGCGGGGAACACTGAAGCTTTCTTT	CASSLTAGNTEAFF
TRBV30	NA	TRBJ1-1	NA	TGTGCCTCCCTTCGCAGCTCGAACACTGAAGCTTTCTTT	CASLRSSNTEAFF
TRBV5-4	TRBD2	TRBJ2-5	NA	TGTGCCAGCAGCTCTAGCGGGGGGGTGCTAGAGACCCAGTACTTC	CASSSSGGVLETQYF
TRBV27	NA	TRBJ2-1	once	TGTGCCAGCAGCTCGGGCGGTCACGTCTCCCCAAGGTTGCACAATGAGCAGTTCTTC	CASSSGGHVSPRLHNEQFF
TRBV5-1	NA	TRBJ2-7	NA	TGCGCCAGCAGCCGGACGGACGGGGGCTACGAGCAGTACTTC	CASSRTDGGYEQYF
TRBV7-8	NA	TRBJ1-6	few	TGTGCCAGCAGCTTATTGTCGCAGGCAAATTCACCCCTCCACTTT	CASSLLSQANSPLHF
TRBV9	NA	TRBJ2-7	NA	TGTGCCAGCAGCGTAGGTGTAGGCGCCTACGAGCAGTACTTC	CASSVGVGAYEQYF
TRBV2	NA	TRBJ2-1	NA	TGTGCCAGCAGTGAGGCCCAACTACTAGTGGGTAATGAGCAGTTCTTC	CASSEAQLLVGNEQFF
TRBV11-2	TRBD2	TRBJ2-7	NA	TGTGCCAGCAGCTTCGGCGCCAGCGGGAGACCATCCAACTACGAGCAGTACTTC	CASSFGASGRPSNYEQYF
TRBV27	NA	TRBJ2-7	NA	TGTGCCAGCAGTGGAGGGGCGCGGGAGCAGTACTTC	CASSGGAREQYF
TRBV5-1	NA	TRBJ2-2	NA	TGCGCCAGCAGCTTGGACCAAGCGACCCGCGCCGGGGAGCTGTTTTTT	CASSLDQATRAGELFF
TRBV14	NA	TRBJ1-6	NA	TGTGCCAGCAGCCAACAGAATAATTCACCCCTCCACTTT	CASSQQNNSPLHF
TRBV14	NA	TRBJ1-5	NA	TGTGCCAGCAGCCAAGATCCCAAGGGGGGGGACAATCAGCCCCAGCATTTT	CASSQDPKGGDNQPQHF
TRBV24-1	NA	TRBJ1-2	NA	TGTGCCACCAGTGACTCCCTTACTAACTATGGCTACACCTTC	CATSDSLTNYGYTF
TRBV6-1	NA	TRBJ2-3	NA	TGTGCCAGCAGTGAATTGGGGGGCGCCGGCACAGATACGCAGTATTTT	CASSELGGAGTDTQYF
TRBV5-4	NA	TRBJ2-5	NA	TGTGCCAGCAGCGTTCGAGGGGCGGGGGAGACCCAGTACTTC	CASSVRGAGETQYF
TRBV7-2	NA	TRBJ2-5	few	TGTGCCAGCAGCTTGAGACTCCAAGAGACCCAGTACTTC	CASSLRLQETQYF
TRBV21-1	NA	TRBJ2-7	NA	TGTGCCAGCAGCAGGAAAGTCCCGGGACTAGCGGGGGCCTCCTACGAGCAGTACTTC	CASSRKVPGLAGASYEQYF
TRBV6-2/TRBV6-3	NA	TRBJ1-4	NA	TGTGCCAGCAGTTCCCCGGAGGCAACTAATGAAAAACTGTTTTTT	CASSSPEATNEKLFF
TRBV3-1/TRBV3-2	NA	TRBJ2-1	NA	TGTGCCAGCAGCCAAGATCACGGGAGATTCTCCAATGAGCAGTTCTTC	CASSQDHGRFSNEQFF
TRBV28	TRBD1	TRBJ2-3	NA	TGTGCCAGCAGCTCCACAGGGGGCGCAGATACGCAGTATTTT	CASSSTGGADTQYF
TRBV2	TRBD2	TRBJ2-5	NA	TGTGCCAGCAGAAGACTAGCGGGAGGCTTAGAGACCCAGTACTTC	CASRRLAGGLETQYF
TRBV18	TRBD1	TRBJ1-2	NA	TGTGCCAGCTCCTCATCCCGGACAGGGACACGGTATGGCTACACCTTC	CASSSSRTGTRYGYTF
TRBV12-3/TRBV12-4	NA	TRBJ1-1	NA	TGTGCCAGCAGTTTTGCAGGGGACACTGAAGCTTTCTTT	CASSFAGDTEAFF
TRBV4-1	TRBD2	TRBJ2-3	NA	TGCGCCAGCAGCCGAAAAGATATGGCTAGCGGGAGCGATACGCAGTATTTT	CASSRKDMASGSDTQYF
TRBV5-6	NA	TRBJ1-2	once	TGTGCCAGCAGCCCAGTGGGCGGGGACTATGGCTACACCTTC	CASSPVGGDYGYTF
TRBV28	NA	TRBJ1-5	few	TGTGCCAGCAGTTTACCACAGGGACAGCCCCAGCATTTT	CASSLPQGQPQHF
TRBV5-1	TRBD2	TRBJ2-3	once	TGCGCCAGCAGCTTGAGGTTAGCGGGAGATGCAGATACGCAGTATTTT	CASSLRLAGDADTQYF
TRBV10-3	NA	TRBJ2-1	NA	TGTGCCATCAGTAGACAGGAACTAGAGGAGCAGTTCTTC	CAISRQELEEQFF
TRBV18	TRBD1	TRBJ2-7	medium-sized	TGTGCCAGCTCACCTCCCGGGACAGGGGCCGTCTACGAGCAGTACTTC	CASSPPGTGAVYEQYF
TRBV11-3	TRBD2	TRBJ2-3	NA	TGTGCCAGCAGCTCGGGACTAGCGGGGGGCAACGGCTTAGATACGCAGTATTTT	CASSSGLAGGNGLDTQYF
TRBV19	NA	TRBJ1-3	NA	TGTGCCAGTAGCAGCGAGGGGGGAAACACCATATATTTT	CASSSEGGNTIYF
TRBV28	NA	TRBJ1-5	NA	TGTGCCAGCAGTGGGGGGAGGGGCCAGCCCCAGCATTTT	CASSGGRGQPQHF
TRBV30	NA	TRBJ2-7	NA	TGTGCCTGGTCGTCGGGGACCTACGAGCAGTACTTC	CAWSSGTYEQYF
TRBV5-4	NA	TRBJ1-2	NA	TGTGCCAGCAGCTTGGTCCGGGTTGGAGGCTACACCTTC	CASSLVRVGGYTF
TRBV7-3	NA	TRBJ2-1	once	TGTGCCAGCAGCTTAGGTTCGAGCTCCTACAATGAGCAGTTCTTC	CASSLGSSSYNEQFF
TRBV5-1	NA	TRBJ2-3	NA	TGCGCCAGCAGCTTGGAGGGGGGGCCTAGGGCAGATACGCAGTATTTT	CASSLEGGPRADTQYF
TRBV2	NA	TRBJ1-2	NA	TGTGCCAGCAGTGAACAGGGGTACGGCTACACCTTC	CASSEQGYGYTF